The rows below give T cell receptor beta chains drawn from one sample of a study of blood T cell repertoires in COVID-19. Here immunoSEQ multiplex PCR was the method, and the copy in TCRdb shows in-frame clones only, minus some. The sample lists around 25,000 clones; around 90% were seen once. Sequenced: peripheral blood. The receptors originated from a human donor in a cohort sampled during active COVID-19. CDR3s include the opening cysteine and the closing phenylalanine or tryptophan. The D gene is left open where the match is weak.

TRBV24-1	TRBJ2-5	TRBD2	CATSLIGGGKETQYF
TRBV5-1	TRBJ1-3	-	CASSPGGGDRNTIYF
TRBV24-1	TRBJ2-2	TRBD1	CAIPGQGDTGELFF
TRBV27	TRBJ1-2	TRBD1	CASRGQRAGYTF
TRBV5-1	TRBJ2-3	TRBD2	CASSPGLAGGTDTQYF
TRBV28	TRBJ1-5	-	CASLARVKPQHF
TRBV7-2	TRBJ2-1	TRBD2	CASSWGLAGAKQFF
TRBV18	TRBJ2-5	-	CASSPQRQDFQETQYF
TRBV5-1	TRBJ2-3	TRBD1	CASSLEQGADTQYF
TRBV6-5	TRBJ2-7	TRBD1	CASARDRALGEQYF
TRBV7-8	TRBJ1-5	TRBD1	CASSLPGGQPQHF
TRBV3-1/TRBV3-2	TRBJ2-3	TRBD2	CASSRTSGGGTDTQYF
TRBV5-1	TRBJ2-3	TRBD2	CASSFLGLAGGTSTDTQYF
TRBV6-5	TRBJ1-5	-	CASRAGYQPQHF
TRBV9	TRBJ1-1	-	CASSVGGLGDTEAFF
TRBV6-2/TRBV6-3	TRBJ1-5	-	CASSYSRGNQPQHF
TRBV29-1	TRBJ1-1	TRBD1	CSVEAGTGGFGEAFF
TRBV6-6	TRBJ1-4	-	CASSYSKREWGEKLFF
TRBV4-3	TRBJ2-2	-	CASSQEVLGTGELFF
TRBV29-1	TRBJ1-4	-	CSVALGGVGEKLFF
TRBV11-2	TRBJ1-5	-	CASSFAGSNQPQHF
TRBV6-6	TRBJ1-3	-	CASSSDRTTGNTIYF
TRBV2	TRBJ1-4	-	CASRATGEEKLFF
TRBV2	TRBJ2-1	TRBD2	CASSEGLAAYNEQFF
TRBV5-5	TRBJ1-1	TRBD1	CASRQGARDTEAFF
TRBV5-5	TRBJ1-4	-	CASSLQGTNEKLFF
TRBV2	TRBJ2-7	-	CATRTAFHYEQYF
TRBV29-1	TRBJ2-7	TRBD2	CSVEDPGGSSYEQYF
TRBV5-1	TRBJ2-1	-	CASSLSAVSSYNEQFF
TRBV30	TRBJ1-1	-	CAWSGGPKGGTEAFF
TRBV5-4	TRBJ1-3	TRBD1	CASSSTGPGNTIYF
TRBV20-1	TRBJ2-4	TRBD1	CSASQGAQNIQYF
TRBV7-9	TRBJ2-7	-	CASSLGGGVLEQYF
TRBV5-6	TRBJ2-1	-	CASRWGQGLYNEQFF
TRBV7-3	TRBJ2-3	TRBD2	CASSLNPGRGGDTQYF
TRBV2	TRBJ1-3	TRBD1	CASSKRWNTGDFSGNTIYF
TRBV7-9	TRBJ1-2	TRBD1	CASSNGQARGGYTF